These T cell receptor beta chains were read from a single sample in a study of CD4+ T cells in melanoma. Generated by immunoSEQ multiplex PCR, the TCRdb table keeps only in-frame clones and is missing some. The repertoire holds about 21,000 clones, with around 79% as singletons. The sample consisted of cells from a culture (not recorded whether cultured in vitro). Receptors were obtained from a human donor with melanoma. CDR3s leave out the opening cysteine and the closing phenylalanine or tryptophan. The D gene is left open where the match is weak.

D gene: .
V gene: TRBV7-9
CDR3 protein: ASSLDSNEQF

D gene: .
V gene: TRBV7-2
CDR3 protein: ASREAGNTEAF

D gene: .
V gene: TRBV19
CDR3 protein: ASSLWQNQPQH

D gene: .
V gene: TRBV14
CDR3 protein: ASSPGTRGYT

D gene: TRBD2
V gene: TRBV5-4
CDR3 protein: ASSLARSGVPGELF

D gene: TRBD1
V gene: TRBV5-1
CDR3 protein: ASSLMGQGLNIQY

D gene: .
V gene: TRBV5-4
CDR3 protein: ASSPTGATGELF

D gene: .
V gene: TRBV18
CDR3 protein: ASSPTVAYEQY

D gene: .
V gene: TRBV7-9
CDR3 protein: ASSFQGGIGPQH

D gene: .
V gene: TRBV11-2
CDR3 protein: ASRSPGRTYEQY

D gene: .
V gene: TRBV6-5
CDR3 protein: ASMRLTGELF

D gene: TRBD1
V gene: TRBV29-1
CDR3 protein: SVEGVTGANTEAF

D gene: .
V gene: TRBV19
CDR3 protein: ASSIPGTSYEQY

D gene: TRBD2
V gene: TRBV6-6
CDR3 protein: ASSITRGTTDTQY

D gene: .
V gene: TRBV5-1
CDR3 protein: ASSVLGTWASEAF

D gene: .
V gene: TRBV23-1
CDR3 protein: ASSHASRYVGGETQY

D gene: .
V gene: TRBV18
CDR3 protein: ASSPPSGGKYEQY

D gene: TRBD1
V gene: TRBV5-1
CDR3 protein: ASSLFWDRDPAEAF

D gene: TRBD1
V gene: TRBV2
CDR3 protein: ANSEQGGSYQPQH

D gene: .
V gene: TRBV19
CDR3 protein: ASSRDRGLNEQF

D gene: TRBD1
V gene: TRBV2
CDR3 protein: ASSRETGGAGTEAF

D gene: .
V gene: TRBV18
CDR3 protein: ASSPSSGATEAF

D gene: TRBD2
V gene: TRBV27
CDR3 protein: ACKRGRTYNEQF

D gene: .
V gene: TRBV2
CDR3 protein: ASTAQNRVSPLH

D gene: .
V gene: TRBV2
CDR3 protein: ASQVRAATNEKLF

D gene: .
V gene: TRBV6-1
CDR3 protein: ASSAGQSYSPLH

D gene: .
V gene: TRBV6-1
CDR3 protein: ASSEAHSMVVTSTDTQY

D gene: .
V gene: TRBV10-1
CDR3 protein: ASSESVGSEGNTIY

D gene: .
V gene: TRBV10-3
CDR3 protein: AISDEYPSEAF

D gene: .
V gene: TRBV18
CDR3 protein: ASSPLERGKGEQY

D gene: .
V gene: TRBV27
CDR3 protein: ASSLGGYYT

D gene: .
V gene: TRBV5-1
CDR3 protein: ASTLSGPEETQY

D gene: TRBD1
V gene: TRBV6-1
CDR3 protein: ASSESGTASYEQY

D gene: .
V gene: TRBV6-5
CDR3 protein: ARTRGLDYEQY

D gene: TRBD1
V gene: TRBV5-1
CDR3 protein: ASSSRPGQGGSPLH

D gene: .
V gene: TRBV6-6
CDR3 protein: ASTKGGLDTEAF

D gene: TRBD1
V gene: TRBV11-2
CDR3 protein: ASSFLQGAGITEAF